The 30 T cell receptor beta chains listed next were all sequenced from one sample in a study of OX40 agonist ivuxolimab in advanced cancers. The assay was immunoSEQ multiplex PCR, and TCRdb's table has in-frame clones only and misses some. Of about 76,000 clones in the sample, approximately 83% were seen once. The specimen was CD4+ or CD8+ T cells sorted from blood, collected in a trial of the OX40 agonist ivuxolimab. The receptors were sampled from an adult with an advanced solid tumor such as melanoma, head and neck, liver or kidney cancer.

CDR3 sequence (DNA): TGTGCCAGCAGCCCCTGGGACAGGGGTACCTACGAGCAGTACTTC. Translated, it gives CASSPWDRGTYEQYF. The chain couples TRBV14 to TRBJ2-7, with 10 bases identical to TRBD1. The germline CDR1 and CDR2 sequences are SGHDN and FVKESK. The CDR3 extends over 15 amino acids. With 4 bases clipped from V and 2 bases from J, the junction kept 5 bases outside the gene matches.

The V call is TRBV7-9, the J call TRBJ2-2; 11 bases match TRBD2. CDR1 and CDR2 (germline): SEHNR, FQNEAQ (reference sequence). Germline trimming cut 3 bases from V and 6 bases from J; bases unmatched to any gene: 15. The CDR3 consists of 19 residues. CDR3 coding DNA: TGTGCCAGCAGCTTCCCCCTCGGGACTAGCGGAGGGAGGTCCGGGGAGCTGTTTTTT. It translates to CASSFPLGTSGGRSGELFF.

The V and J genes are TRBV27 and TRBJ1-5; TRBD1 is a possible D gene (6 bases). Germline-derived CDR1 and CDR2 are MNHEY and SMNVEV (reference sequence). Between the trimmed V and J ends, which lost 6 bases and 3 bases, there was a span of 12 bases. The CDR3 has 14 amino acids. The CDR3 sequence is CASRVTGPNQPQHF. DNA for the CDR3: TGTGCCAGCAGGGTGACAGGCCCCAATCAGCCCCAGCATTTT.

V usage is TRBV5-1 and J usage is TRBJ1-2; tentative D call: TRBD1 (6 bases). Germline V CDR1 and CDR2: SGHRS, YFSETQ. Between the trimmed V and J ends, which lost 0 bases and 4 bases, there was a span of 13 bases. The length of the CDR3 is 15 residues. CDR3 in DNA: TGCGCCAGCAGCTTGGTAGGGGGATCGAGCTATGGCTACACCTTC. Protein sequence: CASSLVGGSSYGYTF.

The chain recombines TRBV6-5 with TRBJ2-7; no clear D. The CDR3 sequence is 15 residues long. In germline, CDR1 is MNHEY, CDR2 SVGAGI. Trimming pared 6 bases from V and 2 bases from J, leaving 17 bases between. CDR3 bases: TGTGCCAGCAGCTTTAGTGGCCTCCTTCCCTACGAGCAGTACTTC. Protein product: CASSFSGLLPYEQYF.

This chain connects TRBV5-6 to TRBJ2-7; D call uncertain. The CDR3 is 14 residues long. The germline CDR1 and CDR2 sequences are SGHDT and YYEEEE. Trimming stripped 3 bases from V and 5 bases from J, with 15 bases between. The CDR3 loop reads CASSWGLGWNEQYF. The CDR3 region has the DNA TGTGCCAGCAGCTGGGGTTTAGGCTGGAACGAGCAGTACTTC.

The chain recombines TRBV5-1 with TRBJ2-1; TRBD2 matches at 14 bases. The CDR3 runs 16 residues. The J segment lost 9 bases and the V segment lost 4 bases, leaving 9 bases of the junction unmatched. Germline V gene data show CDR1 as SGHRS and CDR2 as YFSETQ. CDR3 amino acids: CASSIQTSGGASEQFF. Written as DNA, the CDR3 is TGCGCCAGCAGCATCCAGACTAGCGGGGGGGCGAGTGAGCAGTTCTTC.

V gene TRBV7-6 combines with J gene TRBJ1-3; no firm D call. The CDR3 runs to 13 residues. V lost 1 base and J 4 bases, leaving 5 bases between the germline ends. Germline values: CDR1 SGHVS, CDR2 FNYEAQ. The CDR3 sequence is CASSLVLGNTIYF. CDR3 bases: TGTGCCAGCAGCTTAGTTCTAGGAAACACCATATATTTT.

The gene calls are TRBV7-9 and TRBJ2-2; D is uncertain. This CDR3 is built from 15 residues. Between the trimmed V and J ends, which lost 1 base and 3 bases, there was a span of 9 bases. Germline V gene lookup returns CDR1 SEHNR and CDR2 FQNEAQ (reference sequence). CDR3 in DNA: TGTGCCAGCAGCTTAGATGGGGTCTACACCGGGGAGCTGTTTTTT. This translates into CASSLDGVYTGELFF.

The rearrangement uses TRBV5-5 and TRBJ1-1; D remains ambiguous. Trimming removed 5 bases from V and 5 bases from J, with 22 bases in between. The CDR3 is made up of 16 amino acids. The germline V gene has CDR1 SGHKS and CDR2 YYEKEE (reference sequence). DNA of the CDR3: TGTGCCAGCAGACCCGCTTTTTCAACCCTGAGTACTGAAGCTTTCTTT. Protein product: CASRPAFSTLSTEAFF.

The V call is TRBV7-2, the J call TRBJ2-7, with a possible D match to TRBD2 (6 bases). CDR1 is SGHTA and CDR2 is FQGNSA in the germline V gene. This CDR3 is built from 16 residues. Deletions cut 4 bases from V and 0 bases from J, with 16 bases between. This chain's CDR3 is CASSSGVGSSSYEQYF. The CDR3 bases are TGTGCCAGCAGCTCGGGGGTAGGATCGAGCTCCTACGAGCAGTACTTC.

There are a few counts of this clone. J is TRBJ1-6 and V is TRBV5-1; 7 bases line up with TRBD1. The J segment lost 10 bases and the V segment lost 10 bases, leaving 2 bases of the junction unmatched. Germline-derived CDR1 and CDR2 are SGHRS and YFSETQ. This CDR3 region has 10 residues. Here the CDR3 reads CAQGVSPLHF. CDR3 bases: TGCGCCCAGGGGGTCTCACCCCTCCACTTT.

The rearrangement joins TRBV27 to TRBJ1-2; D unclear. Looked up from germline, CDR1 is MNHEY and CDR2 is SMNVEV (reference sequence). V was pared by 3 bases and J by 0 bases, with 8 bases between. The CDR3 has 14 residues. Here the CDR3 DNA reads TGTGCCAGCAGTTTTGTCGGCACTAACTATGGCTACACCTTC. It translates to CASSFVGTNYGYTF.

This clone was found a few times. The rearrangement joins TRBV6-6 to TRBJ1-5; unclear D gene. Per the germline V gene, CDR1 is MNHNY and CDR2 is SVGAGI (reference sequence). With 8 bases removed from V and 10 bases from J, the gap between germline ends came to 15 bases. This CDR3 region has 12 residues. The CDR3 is CASGPLHDPQHF. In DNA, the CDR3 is TGTGCCAGCGGGCCCCTTCATGATCCCCAGCATTTT.

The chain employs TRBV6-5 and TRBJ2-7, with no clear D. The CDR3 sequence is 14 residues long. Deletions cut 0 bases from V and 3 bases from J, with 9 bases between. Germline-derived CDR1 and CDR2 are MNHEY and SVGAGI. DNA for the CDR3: TGTGCCAGCAGTTACTCGAAAAGTCACTACGAGCAGTACTTC. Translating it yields CASSYSKSHYEQYF.

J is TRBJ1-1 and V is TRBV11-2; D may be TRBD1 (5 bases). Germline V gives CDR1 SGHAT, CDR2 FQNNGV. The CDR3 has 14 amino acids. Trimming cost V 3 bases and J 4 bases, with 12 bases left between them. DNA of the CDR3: TGTGCCAGCAGCTTGGAGGGGACGGGCACTGAAGCTTTCTTT. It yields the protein CASSLEGTGTEAFF.

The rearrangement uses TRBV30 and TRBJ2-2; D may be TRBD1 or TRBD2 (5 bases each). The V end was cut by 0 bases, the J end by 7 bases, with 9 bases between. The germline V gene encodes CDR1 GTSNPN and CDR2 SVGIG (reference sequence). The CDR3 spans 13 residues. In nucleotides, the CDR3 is TGTGCCTGGAGTGTTGGGGGATTCGGGGAGCTGTTTTTT. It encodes CAWSVGGFGELFF.

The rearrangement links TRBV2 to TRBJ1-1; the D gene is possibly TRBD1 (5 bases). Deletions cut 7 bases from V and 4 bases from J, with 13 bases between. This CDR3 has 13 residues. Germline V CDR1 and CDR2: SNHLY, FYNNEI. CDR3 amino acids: CASKQGAGTEAFF. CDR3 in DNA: TGTGCCAGCAAGCAGGGAGCGGGCACTGAAGCTTTCTTT.

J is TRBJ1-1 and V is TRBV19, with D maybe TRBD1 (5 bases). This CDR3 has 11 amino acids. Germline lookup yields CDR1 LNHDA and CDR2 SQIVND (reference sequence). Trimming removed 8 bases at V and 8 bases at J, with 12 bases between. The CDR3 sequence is CASGARVEAFF. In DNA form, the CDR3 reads TGTGCCAGTGGAGCCAGGGTGGAAGCTTTCTTT.

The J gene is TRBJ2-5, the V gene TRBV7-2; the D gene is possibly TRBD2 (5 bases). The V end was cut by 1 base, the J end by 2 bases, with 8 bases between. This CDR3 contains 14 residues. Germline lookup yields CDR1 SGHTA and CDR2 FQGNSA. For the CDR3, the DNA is TGTGCCAGCAGCTTAGTTGGCGGGCAAGAGACCCAGTACTTC. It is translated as CASSLVGGQETQYF.

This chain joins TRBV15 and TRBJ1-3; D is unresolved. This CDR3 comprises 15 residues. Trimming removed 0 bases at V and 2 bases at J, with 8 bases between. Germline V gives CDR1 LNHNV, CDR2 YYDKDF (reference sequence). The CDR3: CATSRDLGPGNTIYF. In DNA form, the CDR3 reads TGTGCCACCAGCAGAGATCTCGGCCCTGGAAACACCATATATTTT.

CDR3 sequence (DNA): TGCGCCAGCAGCTTGGTGGGACGACTGAACACTGAAGCTTTCTTT. Translating gives CASSLVGRLNTEAFF. The chain couples TRBV5-1 to TRBJ1-1; TRBD1 is a possible D gene (5 bases). Germline V lookup: CDR1 SGHRS, CDR2 YFSETQ. CDR3 length: 15 residues. Trimming cost V 0 bases and J 0 bases, with 9 bases left between them.

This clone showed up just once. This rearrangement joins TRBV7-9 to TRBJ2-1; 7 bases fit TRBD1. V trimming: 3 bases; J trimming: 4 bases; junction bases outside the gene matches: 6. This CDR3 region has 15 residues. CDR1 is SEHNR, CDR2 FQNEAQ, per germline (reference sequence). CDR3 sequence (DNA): TGTGCCAGCAGCTTTAGGACAGGAGAATACAATGAGCAGTTCTTC. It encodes CASSFRTGEYNEQFF. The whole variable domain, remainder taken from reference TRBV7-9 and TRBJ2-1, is DTGVSQNPRHKITKRGQNVTFRCDPISEHNRLYWYRQTLGQGPEFLTYFQNEAQLEKSRLLSDRFSAERPKGSFSTLEIQRTEQGDSAMYLCASSFRTGEYNEQFFGPGTRLTVL.

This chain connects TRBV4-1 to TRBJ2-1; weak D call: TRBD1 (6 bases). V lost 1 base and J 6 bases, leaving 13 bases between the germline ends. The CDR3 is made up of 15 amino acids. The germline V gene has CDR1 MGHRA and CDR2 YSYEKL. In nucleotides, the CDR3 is TGCGCCAGCAGCCAAGCCCAGGGGACGGGCAATGAGCAGTTCTTC. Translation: CASSQAQGTGNEQFF.

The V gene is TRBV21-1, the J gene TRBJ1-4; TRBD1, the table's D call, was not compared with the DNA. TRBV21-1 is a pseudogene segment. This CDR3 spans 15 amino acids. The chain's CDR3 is CASSKAQGAEEKLFF. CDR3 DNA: TGTGCCAGCAGCAAAGCGCAGGGGGCGGAAGAAAAACTGTTTTTT.

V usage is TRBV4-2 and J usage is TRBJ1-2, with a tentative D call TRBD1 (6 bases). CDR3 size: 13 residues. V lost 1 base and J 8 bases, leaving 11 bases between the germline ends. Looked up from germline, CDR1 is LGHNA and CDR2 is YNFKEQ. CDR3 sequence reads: CASSQGSGEGYTF. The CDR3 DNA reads TGTGCCAGCAGCCAAGGTTCAGGGGAAGGCTACACCTTC.

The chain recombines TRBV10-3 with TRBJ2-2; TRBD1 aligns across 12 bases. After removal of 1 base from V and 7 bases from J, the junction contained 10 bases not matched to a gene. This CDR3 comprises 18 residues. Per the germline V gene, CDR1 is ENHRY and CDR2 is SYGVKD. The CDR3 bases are TGTGCCATCAGTGAGTGGAGGGGGACAGGGGGCGCGGACGGGGAGCTGTTTTTT. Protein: CAISEWRGTGGADGELFF.

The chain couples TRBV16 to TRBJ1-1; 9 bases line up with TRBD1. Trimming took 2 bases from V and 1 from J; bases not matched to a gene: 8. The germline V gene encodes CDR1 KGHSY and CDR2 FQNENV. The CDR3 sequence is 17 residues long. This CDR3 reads CASSQRTPGQGNTEAFF. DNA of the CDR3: TGTGCCAGCAGCCAACGAACTCCGGGACAGGGGAACACTGAAGCTTTCTTT.

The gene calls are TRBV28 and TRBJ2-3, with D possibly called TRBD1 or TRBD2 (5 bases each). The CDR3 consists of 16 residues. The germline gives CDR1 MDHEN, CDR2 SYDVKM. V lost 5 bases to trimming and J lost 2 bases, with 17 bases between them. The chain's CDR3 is CASSRLRDGSTDTQYF. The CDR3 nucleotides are TGTGCCAGCAGTCGACTACGGGACGGATCCACAGATACGCAGTATTTT.

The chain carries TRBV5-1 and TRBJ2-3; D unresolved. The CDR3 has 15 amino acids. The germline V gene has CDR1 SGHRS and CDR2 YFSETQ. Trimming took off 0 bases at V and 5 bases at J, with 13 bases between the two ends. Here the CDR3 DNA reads TGCGCCAGCAGCTTGGTGTGGGGTACAGAAGATACGCAGTATTTT. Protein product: CASSLVWGTEDTQYF.